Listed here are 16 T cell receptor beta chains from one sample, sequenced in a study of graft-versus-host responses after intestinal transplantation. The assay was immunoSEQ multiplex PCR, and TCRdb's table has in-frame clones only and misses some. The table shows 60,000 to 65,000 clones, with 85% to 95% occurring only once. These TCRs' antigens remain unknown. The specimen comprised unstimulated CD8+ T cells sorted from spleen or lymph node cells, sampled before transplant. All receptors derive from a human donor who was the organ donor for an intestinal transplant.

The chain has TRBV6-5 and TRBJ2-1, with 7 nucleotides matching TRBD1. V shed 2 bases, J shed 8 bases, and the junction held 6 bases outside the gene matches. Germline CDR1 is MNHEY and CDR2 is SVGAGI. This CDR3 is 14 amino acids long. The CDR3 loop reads CASSYMRGRDEQFF. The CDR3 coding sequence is TGTGCCAGCAGTTACATGAGGGGGCGGGATGAGCAGTTCTTC.

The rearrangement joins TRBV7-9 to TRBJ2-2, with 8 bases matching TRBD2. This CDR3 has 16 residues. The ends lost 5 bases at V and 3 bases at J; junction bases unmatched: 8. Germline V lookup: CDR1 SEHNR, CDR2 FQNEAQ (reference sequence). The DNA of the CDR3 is TGTGCCAGCAGCCCCGTGGGAGCGGGAGACACCGGGGAGCTGTTTTTT. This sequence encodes CASSPVGAGDTGELFF. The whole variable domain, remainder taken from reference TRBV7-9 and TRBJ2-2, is DTGVSQNPRHKITKRGQNVTFRCDPISEHNRLYWYRQTLGQGPEFLTYFQNEAQLEKSRLLSDRFSAERPKGSFSTLEIQRTEQGDSAMYLCASSPVGAGDTGELFFGEGSRLTVL.

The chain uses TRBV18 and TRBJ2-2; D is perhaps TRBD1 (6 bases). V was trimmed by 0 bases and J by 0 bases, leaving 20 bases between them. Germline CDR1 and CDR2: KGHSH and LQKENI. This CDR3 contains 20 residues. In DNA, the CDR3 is TGTGCCAGCTCACCACCGACCAACGTTCGACAGGACCCGAACACCGGGGAGCTGTTTTTT. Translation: CASSPPTNVRQDPNTGELFF. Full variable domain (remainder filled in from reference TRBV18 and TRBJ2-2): NAGVMQNPRHLVRRRGQEARLRCSPMKGHSHVYWYRQLPEEGLKFMVYLQKENIIDESGMPKERFSAEFPKEGPSILRIQQVVRGDSAAYFCASSPPTNVRQDPNTGELFFGEGSRLTVL.

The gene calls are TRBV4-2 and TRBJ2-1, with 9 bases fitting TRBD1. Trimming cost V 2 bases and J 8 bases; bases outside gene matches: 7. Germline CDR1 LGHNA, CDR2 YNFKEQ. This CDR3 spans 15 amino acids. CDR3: CASSQSGTGIDEQFF. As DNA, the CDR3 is TGTGCCAGCAGCCAAAGCGGGACAGGGATTGATGAGCAGTTCTTC.

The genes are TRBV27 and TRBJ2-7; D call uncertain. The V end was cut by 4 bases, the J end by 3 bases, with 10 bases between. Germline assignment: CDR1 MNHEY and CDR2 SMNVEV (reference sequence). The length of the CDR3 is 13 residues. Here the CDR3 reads CASSYRGNYEQYF. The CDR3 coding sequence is TGTGCCAGCAGTTACCGAGGAAACTACGAGCAGTACTTC.

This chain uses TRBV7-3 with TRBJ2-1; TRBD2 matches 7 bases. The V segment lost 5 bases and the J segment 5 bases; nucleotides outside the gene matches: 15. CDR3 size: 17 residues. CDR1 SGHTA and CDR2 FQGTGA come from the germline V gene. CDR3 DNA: TGTGCCAGCAGCCCTCTCCAGGTGGCGGGAGTGGACAATGAGCAGTTCTTC. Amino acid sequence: CASSPLQVAGVDNEQFF. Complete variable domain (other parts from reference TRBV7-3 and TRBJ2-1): GAGVSQTPSNKVTEKGKYVELRCDPISGHTALYWYRQSLGQGPEFLIYFQGTGAADDSGLPNDRFFAVRPEGSVSTLKIQRTERGDSAVYLCASSPLQVAGVDNEQFFGPGTRLTVL.

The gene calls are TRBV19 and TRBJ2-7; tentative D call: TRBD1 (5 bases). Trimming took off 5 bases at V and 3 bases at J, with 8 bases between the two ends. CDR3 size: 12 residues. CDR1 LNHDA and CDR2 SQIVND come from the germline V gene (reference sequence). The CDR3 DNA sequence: TGTGCCAGTAGTGGGGCATTCTACGAGCAGTACTTC. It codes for CASSGAFYEQYF.

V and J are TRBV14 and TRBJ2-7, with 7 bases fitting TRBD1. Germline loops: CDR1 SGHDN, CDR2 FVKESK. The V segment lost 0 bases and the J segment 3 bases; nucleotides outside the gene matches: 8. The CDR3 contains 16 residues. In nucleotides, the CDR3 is TGTGCCAGCAGCCAAGATTTTGGTCCAGGGGGCTACGAGCAGTACTTC. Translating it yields CASSQDFGPGGYEQYF.

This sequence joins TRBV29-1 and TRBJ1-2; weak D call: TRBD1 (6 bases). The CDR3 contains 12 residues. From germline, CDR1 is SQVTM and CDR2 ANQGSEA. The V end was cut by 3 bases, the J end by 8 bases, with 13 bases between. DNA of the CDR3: TGCAGCGTTGAGTGGGGGGGCGCGGGCTACACCTTC. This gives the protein CSVEWGGAGYTF.

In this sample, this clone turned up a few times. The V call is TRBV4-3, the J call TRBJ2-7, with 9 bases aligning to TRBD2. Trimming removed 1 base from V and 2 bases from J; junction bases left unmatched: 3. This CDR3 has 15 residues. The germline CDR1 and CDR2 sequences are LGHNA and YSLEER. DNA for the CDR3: TGCGCCAGCAGCCAAGGGACTAGCGCTACCTACGAGCAGTACTTC. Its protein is CASSQGTSATYEQYF.

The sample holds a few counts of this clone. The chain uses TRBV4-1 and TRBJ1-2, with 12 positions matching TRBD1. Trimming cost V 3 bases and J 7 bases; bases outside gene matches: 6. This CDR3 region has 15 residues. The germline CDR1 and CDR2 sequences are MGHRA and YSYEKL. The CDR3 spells CASSQEGQGAGGYTF. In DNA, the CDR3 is TGCGCCAGCAGCCAGGAGGGACAGGGGGCTGGTGGCTACACCTTC.

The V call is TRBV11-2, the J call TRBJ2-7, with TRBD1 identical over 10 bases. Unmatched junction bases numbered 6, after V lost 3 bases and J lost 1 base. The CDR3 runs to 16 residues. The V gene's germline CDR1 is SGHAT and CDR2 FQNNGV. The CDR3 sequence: CASSFTDRGGSYEQYF. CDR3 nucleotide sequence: TGTGCCAGCAGCTTCACGGACAGGGGGGGATCCTACGAGCAGTACTTC.

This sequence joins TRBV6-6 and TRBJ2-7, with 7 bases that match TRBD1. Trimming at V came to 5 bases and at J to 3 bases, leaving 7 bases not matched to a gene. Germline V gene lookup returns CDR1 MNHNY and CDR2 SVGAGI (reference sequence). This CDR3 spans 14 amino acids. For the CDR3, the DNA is TGTGCCAGCAGTGCCAGGACAGGAGACTACGAGCAGTACTTC. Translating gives CASSARTGDYEQYF.

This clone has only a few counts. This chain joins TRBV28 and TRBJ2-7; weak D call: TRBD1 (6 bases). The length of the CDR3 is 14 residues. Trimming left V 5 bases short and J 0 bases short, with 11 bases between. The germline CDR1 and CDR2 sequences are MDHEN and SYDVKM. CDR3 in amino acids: CASSLDRSSYEQYF. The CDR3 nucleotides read TGTGCCAGCAGTCTCGACAGGAGCTCCTACGAGCAGTACTTC. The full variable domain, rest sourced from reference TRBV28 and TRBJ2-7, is DVKVTQSSRYLVKRTGEKVFLECVQDMDHENMFWYRQDPGLGLRLIYFSYDVKMKEKGDIPEGYSVSREKKERFSLILESASTNQTSMYLCASSLDRSSYEQYFGPGTRLTVT.

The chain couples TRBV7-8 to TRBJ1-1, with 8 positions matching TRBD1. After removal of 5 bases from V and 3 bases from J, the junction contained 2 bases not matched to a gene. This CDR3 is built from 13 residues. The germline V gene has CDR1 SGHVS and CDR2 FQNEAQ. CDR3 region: CASSVRGHTEAFF. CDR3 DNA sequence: TGTGCCAGCAGCGTCAGGGGGCACACTGAAGCTTTCTTT.

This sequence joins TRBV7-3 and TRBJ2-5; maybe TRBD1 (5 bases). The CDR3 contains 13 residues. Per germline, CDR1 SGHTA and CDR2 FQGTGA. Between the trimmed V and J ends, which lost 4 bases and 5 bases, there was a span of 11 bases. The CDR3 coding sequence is TGTGCCAGCAGCTGGTTGGCAGGGGAGACCCAGTACTTC. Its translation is CASSWLAGETQYF.